This T cell receptor beta chain was sequenced in a study of PD-L1 blockade in urothelial cancer. Across the whole study: In terms of prior chemotherapy, patients had received 0 to 3 regimens. At 3 weeks after treatment start (second dose) and again at 6 weeks, blood was analyzed. Overall study findings and caveats: Lower than median blood TCR clonality before treatment predicted better survival.

Data came from immunoSEQ multiplex PCR; TCRdb stores just in-frame clones and leaves some out. The sample yields more than 70,000 clones, approximately 88% seen once. Germline V CDR1 and CDR2: SGHNT, YENEEA. V was cut by 0 bases and J by 5 bases, with 17 bases left in between. The CDR3 runs to 16 residues. Remarks on this clone: Antigen specificity is unknown.

Sequenced material: PBMCs, taken around atezolizumab (anti-PD-L1) treatment. The genes are TRBV11-3 and TRBJ2-7; the D gene is possibly TRBD2 (6 bases). The sequence came from a man aged 55 to 70 with urothelial cancer. CDR3 in DNA: TGTGCCAGCAGCTTAGATCAGTCGGGGGATCGGAACGAGCAGTACTTC. Translated, it gives CASSLDQSGDRNEQYF.